The 9 T cell receptor gamma chains reported below all come from one sample, sequenced in a study of intestinal T cells in coeliac disease. For each case, the template was genomic DNA from ten roughly 4.5-µm formalin-fixed paraffin-embedded scrolls. Using roughly 200 ng of biopsy DNA, TRG was amplified with LymphoTrack primers. TCRdb reran clone calling via CATT on the multiplex PCR reads. The profile shows 600 to 850 gamma-chain clones, under 60% of them singletons. The sequencing sample was made of a duodenal biopsy. The receptors were gathered from a human donor with celiac disease.

V is TRGV5 and J is TRGJ1 or TRGJ2. Trimming removed 1 base from V and 13 bases from J; junction bases left unmatched: 10. Germline CDR1 reads VINAFY; CDR2 reads YDVSNSKD. There are 12 residues in the CDR3. CDR3 bases: TGTGCCACCTGGGACAGTAGACGTCGAAAACTCTTT. Encoded protein: CATWDSRRRKLF.

Judged by abundance, this clone is large. The rearrangement joins TRGV3 to TRGJ1 or TRGJ2. There are 12 residues in the CDR3. Trimming at V came to 0 bases and at J to 6 bases, leaving 2 bases not matched to a gene. CDR1 VTNTFY and CDR2 YDVSTARD come from the germline V gene (reference sequence). The CDR3 spells CATWDRFYKKLF. CDR3 coding DNA: TGTGCCACCTGGGACAGGTTTTATAAGAAACTCTTT.

By frequency in the sample, this clone is hyperexpanded. The V and J genes are TRGV10 and TRGJP1. TRGV10 has ORF status, its function being uncertain. CDR3 length: 16 residues. V lost 8 bases, J lost 3 bases, and 13 bases stayed unmatched. The CDR3 DNA follows: TGTGCTGCGTGGGAACTTACCGACCCCACTGGTTGGTTCAAGATATTT. Amino acid sequence: CAAWELTDPTGWFKIF.

This chain connects TRGV10 to TRGJ1 or TRGJ2. TRGV10 carries the ORF label, with uncertain function. CDR3 length: 13 amino acids. V lost 8 bases to trimming and J lost 7 bases; unmatched junction nucleotides: 12. CDR3 nucleotides: TGTGCTGCGTGGGACTACCGTAAGTATAAGAAACTCTTT. It specifies CAAWDYRKYKKLF.

V gene TRGV4 combines with J gene TRGJP1. CDR1 EGSTGY and CDR2 YDSYTSSV come from the germline V gene. The V and J ends lost 0 bases and 2 bases, in that order; junction bases with no gene match: 18. This CDR3 has 20 amino acids. The CDR3 protein is CATWDGDAEGGLTTGWFKIF. The CDR3 DNA is TGTGCCACCTGGGATGGGGACGCGGAGGGTGGTTTGACCACTGGTTGGTTCAAGATATTT.

The chain couples TRGV3 to TRGJP1. Germline lookup yields CDR1 VTNTFY and CDR2 YDVSTARD (reference sequence). This CDR3 has 13 amino acids. The CDR3 loop is CAPRDSTGWFKIF. CDR3 bases: TGTGCACCTCGGGACAGTACTGGTTGGTTCAAGATATTT.

This clone counts as large. This chain connects TRGV3 to TRGJ1 or TRGJ2. This CDR3 is built from 13 residues. Germline assignment: CDR1 VTNTFY and CDR2 YDVSTARD (reference sequence). V lost 0 bases to trimming and J lost 5 bases; unmatched junction nucleotides: 4. This chain's CDR3 is CATWDRLHYKKLF. As DNA, the CDR3 is TGTGCCACCTGGGACAGGCTGCATTATAAGAAACTCTTT.

CDR3 bases: TGTGCCTGCCTCGGATACCCTCCCCTACCCACTGGTTGGTTCAAGATATTT. Its protein is CACLGYPPLPTGWFKIF. The V gene is TRGV11, the J gene TRGJP1. TRGV11 is treated as an ORF (open reading frame) with a function not yet certain. J was trimmed by 3 bases and V by 12 bases; bases with no gene match: 19. The CDR3 is made up of 17 amino acids.

The rearrangement links TRGV10 to TRGJ1 or TRGJ2. TRGV10 is known as an ORF, though its function is uncertain. J lost 3 bases, V lost 8 bases, and 8 bases had no gene match. The CDR3 runs to 13 residues. The CDR3 DNA follows: TGTGCTGCGTGGGATCCATTTTATTATAAGAAACTCTTT. Translation: CAAWDPFYYKKLF.